In this sample, the clone carrying this T cell receptor (beta chain) turned up a few times. What it binds is not known. One junction end disagrees with the germline gene, perhaps due to a read error. CDR1 MNHNS and CDR2 SASEGT come from the germline V gene. There are 15 residues in the CDR3. Next came a second PCR, run for about 6 to 11 cycles, which used a sample-barcoded 5' primer along with a J-beta primer mix. All samples gave at least 2.5 million CDR3-containing paired-end reads. TCRdb reprocessed the 5' RACE reads via MiXCR and lists one record per CDR3 protein. This sample yields approximately 1.5 million distinct CDR3 sequences, of which about 35% are seen a single time; around 11% belongs to the top ten. This sample was taken from a study of blood T cells in healthy people across ages. Study-wide results and caveats: In older individuals, TCR beta diversity per million T cells was lower, falling roughly linearly with age. It was not possible, with unsorted PBMCs, to conclusively compare naive and antigen-experienced cells.

Sequenced input: blood. This receptor was obtained from a woman under 40 in good health. The chain combines TRBV6-1 with TRBJ2-3, with D possibly being TRBD2 (6 bases). CDR3 amino acids: CASSKAGPGTDTQYF. The CDR3 DNA sequence: TGTGCCAGCAGTAAAGCGGGTCCCGGCACAGATACGCAGTATTTT.